Described below is a single T cell receptor (beta chain) sequence and its context. This entry belongs to a study of blood T cell repertoires in COVID-19. On the study more broadly: There were acute and convalescent COVID-19 samples, and they came from the United States, Italy and Spain. Sample material is recorded as cDNA or gDNA derived from T cells, B-cell-depleted T cells, or PBMCs.

V lost 6 bases, J lost 5 bases, and 14 bases lay in between. This CDR3 region has 12 residues. CDR1 and CDR2 (germline): SQVTM, ANQGSEA. Per the authors' pipeline: Quantification of nucleated cells was approximated via reference gene primer amplification. The table came from immunoSEQ multiplex PCR; TCRdb's copy has only in-frame clones and leaves some out. That table is the source of V, J and clone size, and D and trimming were worked out from the DNA. The sample has 90,000 to 120,000 clones, 80% to 90% seen once; the top ten hold roughly 4.6%. Sequenced: peripheral blood. The chain uses TRBV29-1 and TRBJ2-7; a weak D match, TRBD1 (6 bases). The sequence came from a man aged 40-49 years with active or convalescent COVID-19. The DNA for the CDR3 is TGCAGCGTCCGAGGACAGACCCACGAGCAGTACTTC. Its translation is CSVRGQTHEQYF.